The 22 T cell receptor beta chains listed next were all sequenced from one sample in a study of spatial heterogeneity in lung cancer. Documented time point: sample taken at primary tumor resection. Their antigens remain unidentified. Findings and limits, study-wide: For expanded intratumoral alpha and beta TCRs, counts tracked tumor mutation counts.

One entry per CDR3 protein, called by TCRdb with MiXCR from the 5' RACE reads. The sample lists 9,200 or so distinct CDR3 sequences; more than 4.5% were seen once. The sequences come from lung tumor tissue, collected at surgery. Every receptor here comes from a female donor with early-stage non-small cell lung cancer.

By share of the sample, this clonotype is medium-sized. The chain recombines TRBV14 with TRBJ2-3; weak D call: TRBD1 (6 bases). The CDR3 is made up of 15 amino acids. The germline V gene has CDR1 SGHDN and CDR2 FVKESK. V lost 3 bases, J lost 0 bases, and 10 bases lay in between. CDR3 sequence: CASSHWTVSTDTQYF. Written as DNA, the CDR3 is TGTGCCAGCAGCCATTGGACAGTCAGCACAGATACGCAGTATTTT.

This clonotype showed up many times. The chain carries TRBV6-5 and TRBJ1-2; perhaps TRBD1 as D (6 bases). Germline loops: CDR1 MNHEY, CDR2 SVGAGI. The CDR3 has 15 residues. V lost 6 bases, J lost 5 bases, and 19 bases lay in between. The DNA for the CDR3 is TGTGCCAGCAGGGGCCCCAGGCAGGGGCGATATGGCTACACCTTC. This encodes CASRGPRQGRYGYTF.

This clonotype was picked up many times. The genes are TRBV15 and TRBJ2-1, with 11 bases aligning to TRBD1. This CDR3 contains 17 residues. Germline V CDR1 and CDR2: LNHNV, YYDKDF (reference sequence). With V trimmed by 0 bases and J by 6 bases, 7 bases remained unmatched. The DNA for the CDR3 is TGTGCCACCAGCAGAGATATAGGACAGGGGGCTAGCAATGAGCAGTTCTTC. Protein product: CATSRDIGQGASNEQFF.

This clonotype was seen many times. The chain employs TRBV12-3 or TRBV12-4 and TRBJ2-7, with TRBD2 matching 9 bases. CDR3 length: 13 residues. Trimming cost V 8 bases and J 2 bases; bases outside gene matches: 4. The CDR3: CASYSGSTYEQYF. DNA for the CDR3: TGTGCCAGCTATAGCGGGAGCACCTACGAGCAGTACTTC.

This clonotype was recorded at least ten times. This chain uses TRBV12-3 or TRBV12-4 with TRBJ1-4; D remains ambiguous. The CDR3 is 13 residues long. Trimming removed 6 bases at V and 10 bases at J, with 15 bases between. The CDR3 DNA follows: TGTGCCAGCAGACTGCGGGGAACGGGAAAACTGTTTTTT. This sequence encodes CASRLRGTGKLFF.

This clonotype showed up many times. The chain couples TRBV11-2 to TRBJ1-6; D perhaps matches TRBD1 (5 bases). Germline CDR1 SGHAT, CDR2 FQNNGV. Trimming took 11 bases from V and 10 from J, leaving 21 bases between them. This CDR3 is built from 14 residues. The CDR3 protein is CAGKPQGIGSPLHF. For the CDR3, the DNA is TGTGCCGGGAAACCCCAGGGTATAGGATCACCCCTCCACTTT.

Within the sample, this clonotype is medium-sized. This rearrangement joins TRBV7-8 to TRBJ2-5; D assignment may be TRBD1 or TRBD2 (5 bases each). The CDR3 contains 15 residues. The V end was cut by 1 base, the J end by 6 bases, with 15 bases between. CDR1 is SGHVS, CDR2 FQNEAQ, per germline. CDR3 region: CASSLEGTGPKTQYF. Here the CDR3 DNA reads TGTGCCAGCAGCTTAGAAGGGACGGGGCCGAAGACCCAGTACTTC.

This clonotype ranks as medium-sized. The J gene is TRBJ1-1, the V gene TRBV11-2, with D unclear. CDR3 length: 13 amino acids. CDR1 is SGHAT and CDR2 is FQNNGV in the germline V gene. V lost 1 base to trimming and J lost 6 bases, with 9 bases between them. The CDR3 reads CASSLVRRAEAFF. The CDR3 bases are TGTGCCAGCAGCTTAGTTAGAAGGGCTGAAGCTTTCTTT. The full variable domain, rest sourced from reference TRBV11-2 and TRBJ1-1, is EAGVAQSPRYKIIEKRQSVAFWCNPISGHATLYWYQQILGQGPKLLIQFQNNGVVDDSQLPKDRFSAERLKGVDSTLKIQPAKLEDSAVYLCASSLVRRAEAFFGQGTRLTVV.

This clonotype was seen ten or more times. The rearrangement uses TRBV12-3 or TRBV12-4 and TRBJ2-6, with D possibly matching TRBD1 (6 bases). The CDR3 has 15 residues. With 5 bases removed from V and 0 bases from J, the gap between germline ends came to 8 bases. The CDR3 protein is CASSDRNSGANVLTF. DNA for the CDR3: TGTGCCAGCAGTGACAGGAACTCTGGGGCCAACGTCCTGACTTTC.

The chain joins TRBV4-1 to TRBJ2-6, with TRBD1 identical over 11 bases. CDR1 is MGHRA, CDR2 YSYEKL, per germline. The CDR3 has 18 amino acids. V gave up 4 bases and J gave up 0 bases; unmatched junction bases: 5. As DNA, the CDR3 is TGCGCCAGCAGCCTTCCGGGACAGGGGGTCTCTGGGGCCAACGTCCTGACTTTC. Protein product: CASSLPGQGVSGANVLTF.

At least ten counts were recorded for this clonotype. The chain is built from TRBV29-1 and TRBJ2-5; 7 bases match TRBD1. Germline V gene sequence: CDR1 SQVTM, CDR2 ANQGSEA. The CDR3 runs 14 residues. The V segment lost 5 bases and the J segment 5 bases; nucleotides outside the gene matches: 11. The CDR3 here is CSVRKQGIGETQYF. DNA of the CDR3: TGCAGCGTTCGGAAACAGGGGATTGGGGAGACCCAGTACTTC.

The sample holds many counts of this clonotype. This chain links TRBV5-1 with TRBJ2-3; 10 bases are a match to TRBD2. Germline lookup yields CDR1 SGHRS and CDR2 YFSETQ. There are 16 residues in the CDR3. The V segment lost 0 bases and the J segment 0 bases; nucleotides outside the gene matches: 1. CDR3: CASSLGTSGSTDTQYF. CDR3 nucleotides: TGCGCCAGCAGCTTGGGGACTAGCGGAAGCACAGATACGCAGTATTTT.

At least ten counts were recorded for this clonotype. V gene TRBV28 combines with J gene TRBJ2-7; D gene uncertain. The germline gives CDR1 MDHEN, CDR2 SYDVKM. V was clipped by 9 bases and J by 3 bases, with 12 bases between them. This CDR3 has 12 residues. Here the CDR3 DNA reads TGTGCCAGTACAGATTCGTTCTACGAGCAGTACTTC. Protein sequence: CASTDSFYEQYF.

The sample holds many counts of this clonotype. The chain employs TRBV7-6 and TRBJ2-7, with D possibly TRBD1 on 5 matching bases. This CDR3 region has 14 residues. Trimming removed 5 bases from V and 1 base from J, with 12 bases in between. The germline gives CDR1 SGHVS, CDR2 FNYEAQ. The CDR3 protein is CASSPPDSSYEQYF. The CDR3 DNA follows: TGTGCCAGCAGCCCCCCCGACAGTTCCTACGAGCAGTACTTC.

This clonotype was counted many times. The V call is TRBV27, the J call TRBJ2-7; 9 bases map to TRBD1. V dropped 2 bases and J dropped 3; count of bases not matched to a gene: 14. Germline values: CDR1 MNHEY, CDR2 SMNVEV (reference sequence). The CDR3 spans 18 residues. The chain's CDR3 is CASSLTLITGGAVYEQYF. The CDR3 region has the DNA TGTGCCAGCAGTTTAACCCTCATAACAGGGGGCGCCGTCTACGAGCAGTACTTC.

Sample share makes this clonotype medium-sized. This sequence joins TRBV18 and TRBJ2-1; D is uncertain. V was clipped by 1 base and J by 7 bases, with 8 bases between them. The CDR3 runs 13 residues. Germline V CDR1 and CDR2: KGHSH, LQKENI. This CDR3 is CASSPLFENEQFF. In DNA, the CDR3 is TGTGCCAGCTCACCACTGTTCGAGAATGAGCAGTTCTTC.

At least ten counts were recorded for this clonotype. V gene TRBV20-1 combines with J gene TRBJ1-1; D might be TRBD1 (6 bases). CDR1 DFQATT and CDR2 SNEGSKA come from the germline V gene (reference sequence). This CDR3 region has 13 residues. Trimming removed 4 bases at V and 6 bases at J, with 15 bases between. CDR3 region: CSATRDTEAEAFF. The CDR3 region has the DNA TGCAGTGCTACTCGGGACACCGAGGCTGAAGCTTTCTTT.

The chain employs TRBV3-1 and TRBJ2-1; D ambiguous. Trimming cost V 0 bases and J 0 bases, with 9 bases left between them. The CDR3 runs 16 residues. In germline, CDR1 is LGHDT, CDR2 YNNKEL (reference sequence). The CDR3 coding sequence is TGTGCCAGCAGCCAAGATACGGCAGGCTCCTACAATGAGCAGTTCTTC. It is translated as CASSQDTAGSYNEQFF.

The chain combines TRBV4-1 with TRBJ2-1; the match to TRBD1 covers 7 bases. Trimming removed 0 bases from V and 11 bases from J; junction bases left unmatched: 4. CDR1 MGHRA and CDR2 YSYEKL come from the germline V gene. This CDR3 has 13 amino acids. The CDR3 nucleotides read TGCGCCAGCAGCCAAGACCCGGACAGGAAGCAGTTCTTC. Its protein is CASSQDPDRKQFF.

This clonotype came up many times. The V call is TRBV20-1, the J call TRBJ2-3; 8 bases align to TRBD1. Losses at the gene ends were 6 bases for V and 8 bases for J; bases not matched to a gene: 10. The CDR3 sequence is 13 residues long. Per germline, CDR1 DFQATT and CDR2 SNEGSKA (reference sequence). CDR3: CSALGAGGVTQYF. CDR3 DNA: TGCAGTGCCCTAGGGGCAGGGGGCGTTACGCAGTATTTT.

This clonotype was observed many times. The chain is built from TRBV4-2 and TRBJ2-3; 10 positions match TRBD1. CDR1 and CDR2 (germline): LGHNA, YNFKEQ. The CDR3 is made up of 16 amino acids. V was pared by 0 bases and J by 4 bases, with 4 bases of the junction left unmatched. In DNA, the CDR3 is TGTGCCAGCAGCCAAGATTCAGGACAGGGGGCAGATACGCAGTATTTT. Translated: CASSQDSGQGADTQYF.

This clonotype has more than one count but fewer than ten. CDR3 loop: CAISQPGNTIYF. The CDR3 DNA reads as TGTGCCATCAGCCAACCTGGAAACACCATATATTTT. This chain connects TRBV10-3 to TRBJ1-3; D is unresolved. Germline CDR1 reads ENHRY; CDR2 reads SYGVKD. The CDR3 extends over 12 amino acids. V lost 6 bases and J lost 2, with 5 bases in between.